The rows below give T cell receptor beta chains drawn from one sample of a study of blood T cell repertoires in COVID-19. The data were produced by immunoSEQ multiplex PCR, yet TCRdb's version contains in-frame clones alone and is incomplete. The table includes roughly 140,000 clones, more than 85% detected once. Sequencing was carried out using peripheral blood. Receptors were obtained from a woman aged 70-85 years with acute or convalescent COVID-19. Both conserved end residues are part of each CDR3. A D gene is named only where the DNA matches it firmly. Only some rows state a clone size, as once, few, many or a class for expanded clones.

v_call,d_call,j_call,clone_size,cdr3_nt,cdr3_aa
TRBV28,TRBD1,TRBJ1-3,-,TGTGCCAGCGCCGGGACAGGGGGCTTGGTGGGAGGAAACACCATATATTTT,CASAGTGGLVGGNTIYF
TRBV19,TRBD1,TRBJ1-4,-,TGTGCCAGTAGTATCCCTCCGGGACAGGGAGAGGAAAAACTGTTTTTT,CASSIPPGQGEEKLFF
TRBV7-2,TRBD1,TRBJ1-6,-,TGTGCCAGCAGCCCAGGGGGCGCGGCTTCACCCCTCCACTTT,CASSPGGAASPLHF
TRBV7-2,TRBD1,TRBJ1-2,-,TGTGCCAGCAGCGCACTCCGGGACAGGGGAGATGGCTACACCTTC,CASSALRDRGDGYTF
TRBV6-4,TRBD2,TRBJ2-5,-,TGTGCCAGCAGCCTCCGGGGACTAGCGGGGGGGCTTTGGGGCCAGTACTTC,CASSLRGLAGGLWGQYF
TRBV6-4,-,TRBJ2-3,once,TGTGCCAGCAGTGAGGTTTCAGGGGATACGCAGTATTTT,CASSEVSGDTQYF
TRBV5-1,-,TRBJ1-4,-,TGCGCCAGCAGATTCGGGGCAACTAATGAAAAACTGTTTTTT,CASRFGATNEKLFF
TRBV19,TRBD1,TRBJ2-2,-,TGTGCCAGTAGTAGGGGACAGGGGATTGTCGGGGAGCTGTTTTTT,CASSRGQGIVGELFF
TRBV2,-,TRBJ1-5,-,TGTGCCAGCAGTGATGGGGCTCAGCCCCAGCATTTT,CASSDGAQPQHF
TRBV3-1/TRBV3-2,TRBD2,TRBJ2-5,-,TGTGCCAGCAGCCAGGGACTAGCGGGGGCGTACCAAGAGACCCAGTACTTC,CASSQGLAGAYQETQYF
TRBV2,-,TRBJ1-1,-,TGTGCCAGCAGTGAAGTGGGGGGCACTGAAGCTTTCTTT,CASSEVGGTEAFF
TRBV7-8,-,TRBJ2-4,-,TGTGCCAGCAGCCGGAAGCCCGCGGGAAACATTCAGTACTTC,CASSRKPAGNIQYF
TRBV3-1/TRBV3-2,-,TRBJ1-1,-,TGTGCCAGCAGCCCCGGGGGGTCAAGGCTAGCTTTCTTT,CASSPGGSRLAFF
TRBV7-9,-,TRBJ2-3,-,TGTGCTATTAGACTGGGAGCGGTCGCAGATACGCAGTATTTT,CAIRLGAVADTQYF
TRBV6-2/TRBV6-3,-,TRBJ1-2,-,TGTGCCAGCAGTTACGAGGAAGCTAGTGGCTACACCTTC,CASSYEEASGYTF
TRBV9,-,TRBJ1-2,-,TGTGCCAGCAGCGTAGTGGCAGGGTATGGCTACACCTTC,CASSVVAGYGYTF
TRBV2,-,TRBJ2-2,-,TGTGCCAGCAGTACTACACGTACGGGCGGGGAGCTGTTTTTT,CASSTTRTGGELFF
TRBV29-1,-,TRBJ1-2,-,TGCAGCGTTGAAGGGAGAGGGAACAACTATGGCTACACCTTC,CSVEGRGNNYGYTF
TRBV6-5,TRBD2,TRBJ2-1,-,TGTGCCAGCAGTTACATGACTAGCCGAGGTGAGCAGTTCTTC,CASSYMTSRGEQFF